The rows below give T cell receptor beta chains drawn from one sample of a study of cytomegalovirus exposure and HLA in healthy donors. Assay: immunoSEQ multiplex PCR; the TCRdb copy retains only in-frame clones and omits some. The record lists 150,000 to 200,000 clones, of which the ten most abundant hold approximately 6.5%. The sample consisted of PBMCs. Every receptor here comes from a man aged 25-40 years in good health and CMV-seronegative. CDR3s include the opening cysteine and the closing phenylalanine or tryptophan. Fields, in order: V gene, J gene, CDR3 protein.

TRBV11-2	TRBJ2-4	CASGPGLAGNIQYF
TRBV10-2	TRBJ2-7	CASTTGQGGYEQYF
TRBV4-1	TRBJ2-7	CASSLQQGASDEQYF
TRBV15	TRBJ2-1	CATSRVTGGSWEQFF
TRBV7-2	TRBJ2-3	CASSLGLAGGTDTQYF
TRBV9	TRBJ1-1	CASSGSSAMNTEAFF
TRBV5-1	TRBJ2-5	CASSLAAGPGQETQYF
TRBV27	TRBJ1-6	CASTTWGGSNSPLHF
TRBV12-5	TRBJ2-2	CASAPRGLAGWGELFF
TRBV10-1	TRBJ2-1	CASSEGLAGGKREQFF
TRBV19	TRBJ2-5	CASSIQGGETQYF
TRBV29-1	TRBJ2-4	CSVEEFVKGETKNIQYF
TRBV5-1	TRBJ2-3	CASSLTTGILTDTQYF
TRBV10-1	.	CASSENRGTYEQYF
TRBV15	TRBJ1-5	CATSRGQGQPQHF
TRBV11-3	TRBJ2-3	CASSLGVGTSGSPQYF
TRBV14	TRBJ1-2	CASSQVTRAPYGYTF
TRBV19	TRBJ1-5	CASSIVTGGSNQPQHF
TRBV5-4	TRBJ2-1	CASRLTSGRYNEQFF
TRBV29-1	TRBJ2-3	CSVTSPGGTQYF
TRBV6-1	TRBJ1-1	CASSESAGGEAFF
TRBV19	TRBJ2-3	CASSPTSATDTQYF
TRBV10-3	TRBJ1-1	CAIGPGQGKTGRTEAFF
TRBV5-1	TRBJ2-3	CASSLQTSGDTDTQYF
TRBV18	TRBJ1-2	CASSPGQGDLGYGYTF
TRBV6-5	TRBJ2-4	CASSPGLPAKNIQYF
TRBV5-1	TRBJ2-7	CASSLEGGEQYF
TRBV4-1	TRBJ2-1	CASSLRLAEGTYNEQFF
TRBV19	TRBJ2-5	CASSIRQQETQYF
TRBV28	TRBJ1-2	CASTALNYGYTF
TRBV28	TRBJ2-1	CASGLPGQGTSGEQFF